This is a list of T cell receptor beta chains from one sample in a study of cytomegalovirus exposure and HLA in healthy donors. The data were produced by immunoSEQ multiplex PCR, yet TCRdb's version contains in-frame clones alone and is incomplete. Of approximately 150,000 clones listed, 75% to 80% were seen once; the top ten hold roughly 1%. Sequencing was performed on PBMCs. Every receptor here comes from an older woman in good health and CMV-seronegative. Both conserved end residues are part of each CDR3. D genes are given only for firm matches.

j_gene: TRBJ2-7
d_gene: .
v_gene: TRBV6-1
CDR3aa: CASSQGGQYF

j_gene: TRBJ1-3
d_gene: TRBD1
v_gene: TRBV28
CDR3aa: CASTRQGKSGNTIYF

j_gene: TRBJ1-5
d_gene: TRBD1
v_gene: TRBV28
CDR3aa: CASSPDRVSNQPQHF

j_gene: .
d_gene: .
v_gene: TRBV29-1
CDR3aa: CSVGGGGNPSYEQYF

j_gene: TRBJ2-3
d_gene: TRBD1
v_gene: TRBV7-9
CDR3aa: CASSRRQGATLDTDTQYF

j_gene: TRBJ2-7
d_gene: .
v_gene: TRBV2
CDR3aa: CASSQTLPPYEQYF

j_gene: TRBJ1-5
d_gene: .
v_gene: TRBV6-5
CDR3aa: CASSYSWGGNQPQHF

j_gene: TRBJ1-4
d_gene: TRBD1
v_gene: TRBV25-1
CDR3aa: CASTPRGSFSTNEKLFF

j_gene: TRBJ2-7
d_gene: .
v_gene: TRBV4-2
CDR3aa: CASSQDAVLAVYEQYF

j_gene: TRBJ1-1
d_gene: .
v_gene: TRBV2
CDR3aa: CASSDPSTEAFF

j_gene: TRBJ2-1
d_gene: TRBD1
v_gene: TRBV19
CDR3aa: CASSTPGDRPYNEQFF

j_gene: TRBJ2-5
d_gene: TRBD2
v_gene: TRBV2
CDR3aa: CASIQYSGTSGKETQYF

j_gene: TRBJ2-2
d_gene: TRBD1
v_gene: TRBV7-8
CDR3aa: CASSRRTGANTGELFF

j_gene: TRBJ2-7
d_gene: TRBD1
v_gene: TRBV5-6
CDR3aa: CASSRNRGPEQYF

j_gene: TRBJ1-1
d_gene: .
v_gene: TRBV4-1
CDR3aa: CASSLQVNTEAFF

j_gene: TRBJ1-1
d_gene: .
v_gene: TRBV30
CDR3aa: CAWSARNEAFF

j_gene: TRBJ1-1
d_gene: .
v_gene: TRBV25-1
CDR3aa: CASSKAGGTEAFF

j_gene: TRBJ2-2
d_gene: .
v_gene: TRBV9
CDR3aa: CASGNRANTGELFF

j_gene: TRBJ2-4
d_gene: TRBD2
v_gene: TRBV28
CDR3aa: CASSSLAGAKNIQYF

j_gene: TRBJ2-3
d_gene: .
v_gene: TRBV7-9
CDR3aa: CASSLGQTSTDTQYF

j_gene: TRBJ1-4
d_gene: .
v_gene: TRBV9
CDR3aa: CASSDRAGFGTNEKLFF

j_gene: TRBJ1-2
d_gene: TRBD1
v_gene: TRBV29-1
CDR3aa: CSGGQVGNYGYTF

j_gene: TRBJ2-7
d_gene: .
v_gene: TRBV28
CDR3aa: CASSSDSYEQYF

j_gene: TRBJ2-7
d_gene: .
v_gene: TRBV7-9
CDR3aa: CASTPTGLLGGSEQYF

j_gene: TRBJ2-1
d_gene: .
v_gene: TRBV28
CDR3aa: CASSTGQGASYNEQFF

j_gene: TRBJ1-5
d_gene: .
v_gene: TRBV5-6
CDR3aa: CASSFWTVYNQPQHF

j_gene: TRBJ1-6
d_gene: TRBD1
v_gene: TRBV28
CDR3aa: CASSPVFGQGYNSPLHF

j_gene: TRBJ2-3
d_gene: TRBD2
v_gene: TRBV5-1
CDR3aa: CASSREGGADTQYF

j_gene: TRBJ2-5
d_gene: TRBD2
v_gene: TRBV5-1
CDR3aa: CASSLAGGRETQYF

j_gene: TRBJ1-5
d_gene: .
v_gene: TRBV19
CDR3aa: CASQGSNQPQHF

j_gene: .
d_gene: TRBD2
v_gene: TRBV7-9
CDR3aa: CASSHPGTSPYEQYF

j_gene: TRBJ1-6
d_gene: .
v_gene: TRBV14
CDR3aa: CASSQEVLRVNSPLHF

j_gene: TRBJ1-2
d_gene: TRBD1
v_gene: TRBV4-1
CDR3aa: CASSQWTGKYGYTF

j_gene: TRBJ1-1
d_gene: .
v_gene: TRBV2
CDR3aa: CASSDRPGTRAFF

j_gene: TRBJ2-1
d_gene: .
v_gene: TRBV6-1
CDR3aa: CASSPLSPVVQRFF

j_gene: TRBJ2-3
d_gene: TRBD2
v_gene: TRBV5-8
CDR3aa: CASSVGTSGGDTQYF

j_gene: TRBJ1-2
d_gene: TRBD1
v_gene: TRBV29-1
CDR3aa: CSGGTGGNGYTF

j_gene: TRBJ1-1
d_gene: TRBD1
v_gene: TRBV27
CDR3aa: CASSRYRGTEAFF

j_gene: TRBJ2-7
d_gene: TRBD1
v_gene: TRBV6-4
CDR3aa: CASSDLPGQGVYEQYF

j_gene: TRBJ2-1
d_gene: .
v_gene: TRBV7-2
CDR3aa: CASSLDYGHYNEQFF

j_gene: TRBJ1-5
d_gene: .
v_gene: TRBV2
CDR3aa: CASTLNRDYNQPQHF

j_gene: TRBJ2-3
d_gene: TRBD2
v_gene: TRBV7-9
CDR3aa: CASSLAGADTDTQYF

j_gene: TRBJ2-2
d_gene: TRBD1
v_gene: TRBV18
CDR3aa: CASSPWTGLDTGELFF

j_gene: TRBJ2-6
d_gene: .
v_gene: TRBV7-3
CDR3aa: CASSRAGQSGANVLTF

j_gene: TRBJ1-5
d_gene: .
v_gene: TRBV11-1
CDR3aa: CASSLDRRAAQHF

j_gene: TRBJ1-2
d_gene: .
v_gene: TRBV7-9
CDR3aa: CASSLRRYTF

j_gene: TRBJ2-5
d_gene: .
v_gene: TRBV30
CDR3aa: CAWRVGQLPQETQYF

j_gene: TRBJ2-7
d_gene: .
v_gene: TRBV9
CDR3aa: CASSVDVGGGGRLPYEQYF

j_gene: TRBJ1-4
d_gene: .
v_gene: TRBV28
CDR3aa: CASSLSWDMNEKLFF

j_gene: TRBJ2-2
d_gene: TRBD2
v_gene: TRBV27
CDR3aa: CASSFEAGGTGELFF